What follows is one T cell receptor (beta chain) and its context. The sample originates from a study of blood T cell repertoires in COVID-19. With 3 bases clipped from V and 0 bases from J, the junction kept 17 bases outside the gene matches. There are 20 residues in the CDR3. The germline CDR1 and CDR2 sequences are MGHRA and YSYEKL. The protocol was immunoSEQ multiplex PCR, while the TCRdb copy is restricted to in-frame clones and leaves out a portion. The sample includes about 200,000 clones, 84% of them seen just once. The sequenced sample consisted of peripheral blood. The chain has TRBV4-1 and TRBJ2-3; 8 bases align to TRBD2. The TCR originated in a human donor in a cohort sampled during active COVID-19. Here the CDR3 reads CASSHEPLPFSGISTDTQYF. CDR3 DNA sequence: TGCGCCAGCAGCCACGAACCTCTCCCCTTTAGCGGGATTAGCACAGATACGCAGTATTTT.